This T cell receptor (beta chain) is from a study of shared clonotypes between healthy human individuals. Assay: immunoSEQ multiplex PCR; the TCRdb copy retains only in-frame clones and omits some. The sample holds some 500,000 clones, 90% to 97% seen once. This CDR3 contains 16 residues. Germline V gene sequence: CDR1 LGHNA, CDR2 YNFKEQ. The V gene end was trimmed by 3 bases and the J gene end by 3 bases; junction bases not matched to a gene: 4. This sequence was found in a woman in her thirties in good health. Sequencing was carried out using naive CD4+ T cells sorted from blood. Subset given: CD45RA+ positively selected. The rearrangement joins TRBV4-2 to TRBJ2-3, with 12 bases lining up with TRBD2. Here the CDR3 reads CASSQVTSGRTDTQYF. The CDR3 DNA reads TGTGCCAGCAGCCAGGTGACTAGCGGGAGAACAGATACGCAGTATTTT.